The 30 T cell receptor beta chains in this list originate from one sample, sequenced in a study of CD8+ T cells in alopecia areata. Treatment: oral pan-JAK inhibitor, 5-10 mg twice daily. In each case, RNA was isolated and then reverse transcribed into cDNA as the sequencing template. The repertoire was sequenced with immunoSEQ multiplex PCR; TCRdb's copy has only in-frame clones and lacks some. Among 150,000 to 200,000 clones listed, around three fifths were seen once. The sample was CD4+ T cells sorted from blood, taken at week 49, from a patient treated with tofacitinib. These receptors were obtained from a human donor with alopecia areata.

The rearrangement joins TRBV4-3 to TRBJ1-4; TRBD1 is a possible D gene (6 bases). Germline values: CDR1 LGHNA, CDR2 YSLEER. The CDR3 length is 14 residues. V shed 2 bases and J shed 7 bases, with 11 bases lying between them. The CDR3 loop reads CASSQNREGEKLFF. In DNA form, the CDR3 reads TGCGCCAGCAGCCAAAACAGGGAGGGTGAAAAACTGTTTTTT.

This sequence joins TRBV12-5 and TRBJ2-5; D remains ambiguous. The CDR3 covers 12 residues. The ends were cut back, 4 bases at V and 3 bases at J, with 6 bases in the middle. Looked up from germline, CDR1 is LGHNT and CDR2 is FRNRAP. CDR3 loop: CASGSTEETQYF. The CDR3 coding sequence is TGTGCTAGTGGTTCGACGGAAGAGACCCAGTACTTC.

V gene TRBV27 combines with J gene TRBJ1-2; 7 nucleotides agree with TRBD1. From germline, CDR1 is MNHEY and CDR2 SMNVEV (reference sequence). With V trimmed by 8 bases and J by 0 bases, 6 bases remained unmatched. The CDR3 loop spans 14 amino acids. CDR3 DNA: TGTGCCAGCCGGCCTGGACAGGCTAACTATGGCTACACCTTC. As protein: CASRPGQANYGYTF.

At least ten counts were recorded for this clone. Other DNA sequences of this sample code for an identical CDR3. The V call is TRBV27, the J call TRBJ1-4; tentatively, D is TRBD1 (5 bases). There are 14 residues in the CDR3. V was clipped by 5 bases and J by 4 bases, with 11 bases between them. The germline gives CDR1 MNHEY, CDR2 SMNVEV (reference sequence). The CDR3 DNA follows: TGTGCCAGCAGTCGGGTGGGGGTTAATGAAAAACTGTTTTTT. It codes for CASSRVGVNEKLFF.

The chain has TRBV7-2 and TRBJ2-3, with 8 bases identical to TRBD2. Germline CDR1 reads SGHTA; CDR2 reads FQGNSA. J lost 3 bases, V lost 5 bases, and 4 bases had no gene match. The CDR3 runs 14 residues. The CDR3 region has the DNA TGTGCCAGCAGCGGACTAGCCGTAACAGATACGCAGTATTTT. Amino acid sequence: CASSGLAVTDTQYF.

This clone was picked up one time. CDR3 in amino acids: CASSSGQDYEQYF. As DNA, the CDR3 is TGTGCCAGCAGCTCGGGACAGGACTACGAGCAGTACTTC. The V call is TRBV5-4, the J call TRBJ2-7, with 8 nucleotides matching TRBD1. V was pared by 3 bases and J by 3 bases, with 2 bases of the junction left unmatched. Germline V gene data show CDR1 as SGHNT and CDR2 as YYREEE (reference sequence). The CDR3 sequence is 13 residues long.

The chain uses TRBV6-1 and TRBJ2-6, with 7 positions matching TRBD1. V dropped 4 bases and J dropped 2; count of bases not matched to a gene: 2. This CDR3 has 15 residues. Per germline, CDR1 MNHNS and CDR2 SASEGT. CDR3 bases: TGTGCCAGCAGTGTCCAGGGGGCTGGGGCCAACGTCCTGACTTTC. Translated, it gives CASSVQGAGANVLTF.

This chain joins TRBV15 and TRBJ2-7; TRBD1 aligns across 7 bases. CDR1 LNHNV and CDR2 YYDKDF come from the germline V gene (reference sequence). The CDR3 loop spans 12 amino acids. Losses at the gene ends were 8 bases for V and 5 bases for J; bases not matched to a gene: 6. The CDR3 nucleotides are TGTGCCACCGCGAGACAGGGTGACGAGCAGTACTTC. Amino acid sequence: CATARQGDEQYF.

CDR3 coding DNA: TGTGCCAGCAAGGGGGACAGTTCGACCAACGTCCTGACTTTC. It codes for CASKGDSSTNVLTF. The chain has TRBV2 and TRBJ2-6, with 7 bases fitting TRBD1. The V gene end was trimmed by 7 bases and the J gene end by 8 bases; junction bases not matched to a gene: 8. CDR3 size: 14 residues. Germline V CDR1 and CDR2: SNHLY, FYNNEI.

The rearrangement uses TRBV9 and TRBJ2-7, with TRBD2 matching 9 bases. The trim removed 2 bases at V and 7 bases at J, leaving 7 bases unmatched. The CDR3 is made up of 14 amino acids. CDR1 SGDLS and CDR2 YYNGEE come from the germline V gene. The CDR3 loop reads CASSVSGGLTEQYF. CDR3 nucleotide sequence: TGTGCCAGCAGCGTTAGCGGGGGCCTTACGGAGCAGTACTTC.

This chain joins TRBV6-6 and TRBJ1-2; 7 nucleotides line up with TRBD1. Unmatched junction bases numbered 17, after V lost 9 bases and J lost 7 bases. Germline values: CDR1 MNHNY, CDR2 SVGAGI (reference sequence). The CDR3 is made up of 15 amino acids. CDR3 DNA sequence: TGTGCCAGTTTAAGGGACGGGACAGAAGTTGCTGGCTACACCTTC. Its translation: CASLRDGTEVAGYTF.

The chain has TRBV7-2 and TRBJ2-3; 13 nucleotides line up with TRBD2. V dropped 1 base and J dropped 7; count of bases not matched to a gene: 5. Per germline, CDR1 SGHTA and CDR2 FQGNSA. This CDR3 comprises 16 residues. The CDR3 nucleotides are TGTGCCAGCAGCTTAGGAGGACTAGCGGGGGTGAATACGCAGTATTTT. This gives the protein CASSLGGLAGVNTQYF. Based on the CDR3 plus reference TRBV7-2 and TRBJ2-3, the full variable domain is GAGVSQSPSNKVTEKGKDVELRCDPISGHTALYWYRQSLGQGLEFLIYFQGNSAPDKSGLPSDRFSAERTGGSVSTLTIQRTQQEDSAVYLCASSLGGLAGVNTQYFGPGTRLTVL.

The chain links TRBV7-2 to TRBJ1-1; D gene ambiguous. Trimming left V 5 bases short and J 4 bases short, with 8 bases between. This CDR3 is built from 12 residues. CDR1 SGHTA and CDR2 FQGNSA come from the germline V gene. CDR3 DNA: TGTGCCAGCAGCCTCACCGGCACTGAAGCTTTCTTT. Translating it yields CASSLTGTEAFF.

V gene TRBV25-1 combines with J gene TRBJ1-2, with 7 bases aligning to TRBD1. Trimming took 4 bases from V and 8 from J; bases not matched to a gene: 7. The CDR3 has 13 residues. Looked up from germline, CDR1 is MGHDK and CDR2 is SYGVNS. CDR3 bases: TGTGCCAGCAGTGGAAAAAGGACAGGCGGCTACACCTTC. This translates into CASSGKRTGGYTF.

This clone was observed many times. This chain links TRBV7-2 with TRBJ1-1; D gene ambiguous. Trimming shortened V by 2 bases and J by 2 bases, and 9 bases separated the two germline ends. The CDR3 is 14 amino acids. The germline V gene encodes CDR1 SGHTA and CDR2 FQGNSA. CDR3 region: CASSLQSGNTEAFF. DNA for the CDR3: TGTGCCAGCAGCTTACAAAGCGGTAACACTGAAGCTTTCTTT.

This clone was recorded at least ten times. The chain joins TRBV5-1 to TRBJ2-1; the D is unclear. Germline V gene data show CDR1 as SGHRS and CDR2 as YFSETQ. The CDR3 runs to 13 residues. V lost 0 bases and J lost 7, with 8 bases in between. The CDR3 sequence: CASSLVEINEQFF. Here the CDR3 DNA reads TGCGCCAGCAGCTTGGTGGAGATAAATGAGCAGTTCTTC.

V usage is TRBV4-1 and J usage is TRBJ2-2; tentatively, D is TRBD1 (6 bases). This CDR3 is 13 amino acids long. V was pared by 4 bases and J by 5 bases, with 8 bases between. Germline V gives CDR1 MGHRA, CDR2 YSYEKL. CDR3 coding DNA: TGCGCCAGCAGCCCCCAGGGGACCGGGGAGCTGTTTTTT. Its protein is CASSPQGTGELFF.

CDR3 region: CASSLGDVGSQPQHF. The CDR3 DNA is TGTGCCAGCAGCTTAGGAGATGTTGGGAGTCAGCCCCAGCATTTT. The rearrangement joins TRBV7-9 to TRBJ1-5; D ambiguous. Trimming shortened V by 1 base and J by 6 bases, and 13 bases separated the two germline ends. Per germline, CDR1 SEHNR and CDR2 FQNEAQ (reference sequence). There are 15 residues in the CDR3.

V gene TRBV27 combines with J gene TRBJ2-3; D is uncertain. The ends were cut back, 2 bases at V and 0 bases at J, with 9 bases in the middle. Germline loops: CDR1 MNHEY, CDR2 SMNVEV (reference sequence). CDR3 length: 15 residues. CDR3 sequence reads: CASSLRTISTDTQYF. The CDR3 nucleotides are TGTGCCAGCAGTTTAAGGACCATCAGCACAGATACGCAGTATTTT.

The chain is built from TRBV4-2 and TRBJ1-1; TRBD1 matches at 8 bases. In germline, CDR1 is LGHNA, CDR2 YNFKEQ. V was pared by 5 bases and J by 1 base, with 3 bases of the junction left unmatched. This CDR3 is 14 amino acids long. CDR3 sequence: CASSFDRGNTEAFF. The CDR3 DNA sequence: TGTGCCAGCAGCTTCGACAGGGGGAACACTGAAGCTTTCTTT.

The rearrangement uses TRBV29-1 and TRBJ1-4; 9 bases match TRBD1. The CDR3 has 13 residues. CDR1 and CDR2 from the germline V gene are SQVTM and ANQGSEA. J lost 10 bases, V lost 2 bases, and 5 bases had no gene match. The CDR3 DNA reads TGCAGCGTTGAATCGGGACAGGGTAGAAAACTGTTTTTT. It yields the protein CSVESGQGRKLFF. Combining the CDR3 with reference TRBV29-1 and TRBJ1-4 gives the whole variable domain SAVISQKPSRDICQRGTSLTIQCQVDSQVTMMFWYRQQPGQSLTLIATANQGSEATYESGFVIDKFPISRPNLTFSTLTVSNMSPEDSSIYLCSVESGQGRKLFFGSGTQLSVL.

As for this clone: At one of its ends the junction is not consistent with the germline gene, which may arise from a read error. This sequence joins TRBV6-1 and TRBJ2-3; 15 bases fit TRBD2. The CDR3 runs 17 residues. Germline lookup yields CDR1 MNHNS and CDR2 SASEGT. The CDR3 DNA follows: TGTGCCAGCAGGGAAGGGACTAGCGGGGGGTACACAGATACGCAGTATTTT. It encodes CASREGTSGGYTDTQYF.

This clone showed up just a few times. The chain combines TRBV18 with TRBJ2-3; 8 nucleotides match TRBD1. The V segment lost 1 base and the J segment 6 bases; nucleotides outside the gene matches: 9. From germline, CDR1 is KGHSH and CDR2 LQKENI. This CDR3 is built from 16 residues. CDR3 amino acids: CASSPLTRTGQDTQYF. DNA for the CDR3: TGTGCCAGCTCACCACTTACAAGGACAGGGCAGGATACGCAGTATTTT.

The chain is built from TRBV29-1 and TRBJ2-1; 7 nucleotides align to TRBD2. The germline V gene has CDR1 SQVTM and CDR2 ANQGSEA. The V gene end was trimmed by 6 bases and the J gene end by 7 bases; junction bases not matched to a gene: 9. The length of the CDR3 is 13 residues. In nucleotides, the CDR3 is TGCAGCGTGCGGGGGAAACTGGGAAATGAGCAGTTCTTC. Translation: CSVRGKLGNEQFF.

The chain combines TRBV5-1 with TRBJ2-7, with TRBD1 matching over 7 bases. The trim removed 0 bases at V and 4 bases at J, leaving 4 bases unmatched. The CDR3 runs to 14 residues. The germline V gene encodes CDR1 SGHRS and CDR2 YFSETQ. Here the CDR3 DNA reads TGCGCCAGCAGCTTGGGGACAGGTCTTTACGAGCAGTACTTC. Translating gives CASSLGTGLYEQYF. Full variable domain (remainder filled in from reference TRBV5-1 and TRBJ2-7): KAGVTQTPRYLIKTRGQQVTLSCSPISGHRSVSWYQQTPGQGLQFLFEYFSETQRNKGNFPGRFSGRQFSNSRSEMNVSTLELGDSALYLCASSLGTGLYEQYFGPGTRLTVT.

This sequence joins TRBV30 and TRBJ1-2, with 9 nucleotides matching TRBD1. CDR3 length: 13 amino acids. Germline assignment: CDR1 GTSNPN and CDR2 SVGIG (reference sequence). After removal of 4 bases from V and 7 bases from J, the junction contained 7 bases not matched to a gene. The CDR3: CAWTLGQGVGYTF. CDR3 nucleotides: TGTGCCTGGACCCTGGGACAGGGAGTTGGCTACACCTTC. The full variable domain, rest sourced from reference TRBV30 and TRBJ1-2, is SQTIHQWPATLVQPVGSPLSLECTVEGTSNPNLYWYRQAAGRGLQLLFYSVGIGQISSEVPQNLSASRPQDRQFILSSKKLLLSDSGFYLCAWTLGQGVGYTFGSGTRLTVV.

The J gene is TRBJ1-6, the V gene TRBV5-4, with 10 bases matching TRBD1. The CDR3 is made up of 12 amino acids. V shed 5 bases and J 13 bases; nucleotides not matched to a gene: 3. Germline-derived CDR1 and CDR2 are SGHNT and YYREEE (reference sequence). CDR3: CASSSDRGPLHF. CDR3 nucleotide sequence: TGTGCCAGCAGTTCGGACAGGGGGCCCCTCCACTTT.

The chain combines TRBV2 with TRBJ2-7, with a tentative D call TRBD1 (6 bases). The CDR3 covers 13 residues. Trimming left V 6 bases short and J 1 base short, with 10 bases between. Germline CDR1 SNHLY, CDR2 FYNNEI. CDR3 in DNA: TGTGCCAGCAGAGAGGACAGATCCTACGAGCAGTACTTC. Translated, it gives CASREDRSYEQYF.

The V and J genes are TRBV29-1 and TRBJ1-1, with 7 bases matching TRBD1. CDR3 size: 12 residues. The J segment lost 5 bases and the V segment lost 7 bases, leaving 7 bases of the junction unmatched. CDR1 SQVTM and CDR2 ANQGSEA come from the germline V gene. The CDR3, as DNA: TGCAGCGCCACTGACAGGGATACTGAAGCTTTCTTT. It codes for CSATDRDTEAFF. Using reference TRBV29-1 and TRBJ1-1 for the parts outside the CDR3, the full variable domain is SAVISQKPSRDICQRGTSLTIQCQVDSQVTMMFWYRQQPGQSLTLIATANQGSEATYESGFVIDKFPISRPNLTFSTLTVSNMSPEDSSIYLCSATDRDTEAFFGQGTRLTVV.

Only a few counts were recorded for this clone. The J gene is TRBJ1-1, the V gene TRBV5-6; maybe TRBD1 (5 bases). The length of the CDR3 is 15 residues. V lost 2 bases and J 2 bases, leaving 13 bases between the germline ends. Germline loops: CDR1 SGHDT, CDR2 YYEEEE. The CDR3 DNA reads as TGTGCCAGCAGCTTTTACAGGTCGTCTAACACTGAAGCTTTCTTT. Translated, it gives CASSFYRSSNTEAFF.